The sequence of this TCR beta chain was determined in a study of blood T cell repertoires in COVID-19. Study details: Specimens from acute and convalescent COVID-19 originated in the United States, Italy and Spain. T cells, B-cell-depleted T cells, or PBMCs supplied cDNA or gDNA.

In the original analysis: Estimation of nucleated cell counts relied on the amplification of reference gene primers. Sequencing used immunoSEQ multiplex PCR; TCRdb keeps in-frame clones, though not all of them. The DNA gave D and trimming, while V, J and clone size come from that table. The sample lists approximately 58,000 clones, 65% to 80% occurring once. With V trimmed by 4 bases and J by 6 bases, 9 bases remained unmatched. The CDR3 consists of 14 residues. CDR1 is SGHNT, CDR2 YYREEE, per germline (reference sequence). The chain couples TRBV5-4 to TRBJ1-1, with TRBD1 matching 7 bases. The source is a man in his 70s with active or convalescent COVID-19. The sequenced sample was peripheral blood. The CDR3 loop reads CASSPVDRVAEAFF. Written as DNA, the CDR3 is TGTGCCAGCAGCCCGGTCGACAGGGTAGCTGAAGCTTTCTTT.